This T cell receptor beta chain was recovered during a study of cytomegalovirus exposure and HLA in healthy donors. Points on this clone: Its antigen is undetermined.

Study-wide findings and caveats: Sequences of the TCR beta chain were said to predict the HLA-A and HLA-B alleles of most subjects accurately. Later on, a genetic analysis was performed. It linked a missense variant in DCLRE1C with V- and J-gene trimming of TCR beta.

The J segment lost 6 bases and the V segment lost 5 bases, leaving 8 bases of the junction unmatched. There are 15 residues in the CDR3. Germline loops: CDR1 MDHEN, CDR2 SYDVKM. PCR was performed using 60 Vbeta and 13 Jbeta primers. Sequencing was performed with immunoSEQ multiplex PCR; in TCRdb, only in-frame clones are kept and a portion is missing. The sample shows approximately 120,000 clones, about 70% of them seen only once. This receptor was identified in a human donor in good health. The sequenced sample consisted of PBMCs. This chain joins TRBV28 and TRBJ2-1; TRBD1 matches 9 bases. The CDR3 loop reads CASSQTGTGTNEQFF. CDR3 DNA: TGTGCCAGCAGTCAGACCGGGACAGGGACCAATGAGCAGTTCTTC. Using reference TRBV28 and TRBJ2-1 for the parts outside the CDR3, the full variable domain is DVKVTQSSRYLVKRTGEKVFLECVQDMDHENMFWYRQDPGLGLRLIYFSYDVKMKEKGDIPEGYSVSREKKERFSLILESASTNQTSMYLCASSQTGTGTNEQFFGPGTRLTVL.